This T cell receptor beta chain was recorded in a study of blood T cell repertoires in COVID-19. The CDR3 length is 15 residues. Trimming took 3 bases from V and 0 from J, leaving 11 bases between them. The germline gives CDR1 SGDLS, CDR2 YYNGEE. Under the authors' procedure: Cell counts per sample came from amplifying reference gene primers. TCRdb's copy holds only in-frame clones and misses some; the assay was immunoSEQ multiplex PCR. That table furnishes V, J and clone size, whereas the DNA furnished D and trimming. The sample contains approximately 50,000 clones, 80% to 95% of which appear only once.

The TCR was taken from a man in his fifties with active COVID-19. This chain connects TRBV9 to TRBJ2-3; possibly TRBD1 for D (6 bases). Sequencing was done on a sample of peripheral blood. In DNA, the CDR3 is TGTGCCAGCAGCGCAGTACAGGGAAGCACAGATACGCAGTATTTT. It is translated as CASSAVQGSTDTQYF.